Sequencing of this TCR beta chain was carried out in a study of blood T cell repertoires in COVID-19. Background on the study: From the United States, Italy and Spain came samples of acute and convalescent COVID-19. Nucleic acid was either cDNA or gDNA, and it came from T cells, B-cell-depleted T cells, or PBMCs.

TCRdb keeps only in-frame clones here, not all; method: immunoSEQ multiplex PCR. The repertoire includes 270,000 or so clones, approximately 86% of them detected once, and approximately 3.1% sits in the top ten. The germline CDR1 and CDR2 sequences are SGHDT and YYEEEE. The CDR3 has 16 residues. J gave up 7 bases and V 1 base, and 11 bases lay outside the gene matches. Sequencing was performed on peripheral blood. The source is a woman aged 18-29 years with acute or convalescent COVID-19. The chain joins TRBV5-6 to TRBJ2-1; 7 positions agree with TRBD2. CDR3 DNA sequence: TGTGCCAGCAGCTTGCCGAGCGGGACGCGCAGTAATGAGCAGTTCTTC. This codes for CASSLPSGTRSNEQFF.